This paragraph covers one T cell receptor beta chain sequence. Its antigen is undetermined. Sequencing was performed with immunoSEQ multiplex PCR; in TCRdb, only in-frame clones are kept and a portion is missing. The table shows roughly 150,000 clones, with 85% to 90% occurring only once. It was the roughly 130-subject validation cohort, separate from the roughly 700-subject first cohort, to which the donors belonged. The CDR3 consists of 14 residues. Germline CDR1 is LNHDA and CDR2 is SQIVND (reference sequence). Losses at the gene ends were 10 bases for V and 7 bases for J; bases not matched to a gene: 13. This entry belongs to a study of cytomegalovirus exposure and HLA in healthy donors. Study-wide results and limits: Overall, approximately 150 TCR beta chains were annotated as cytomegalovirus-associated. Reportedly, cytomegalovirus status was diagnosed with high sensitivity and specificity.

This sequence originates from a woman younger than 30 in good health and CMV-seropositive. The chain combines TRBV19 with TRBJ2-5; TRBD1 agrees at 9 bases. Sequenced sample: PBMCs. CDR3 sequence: CANSSSETGGTQYF. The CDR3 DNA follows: TGTGCCAACTCCTCTTCCGAGACAGGGGGGACCCAGTACTTC.